This T cell receptor beta chain derives from a study of OX40 agonist ivuxolimab in advanced cancers. Context from the whole study: Ivuxolimab was an agonistic, fully human IgG2 monoclonal antibody directed against OX40 (CD134), a costimulatory receptor. Among the approximately 50 dose-escalation patients, roughly 20 had hepatocellular carcinoma, approximately 15 melanoma, 9 renal cell carcinoma and 9 head and neck cancer. Intravenous ivuxolimab was administered to patients every 2 weeks at six dose levels: 0.01, 0.1, 0.3, 1.5, 3 and 10 mg/kg. Peripheral TCRbeta sequencing was intended to test whether TCR sequence diversity was altered and clonal T-cell expansion was caused by ivuxolimab. Patients were allowed to have had prior anti-PD-1, anti-PD-L1 or anti-CTLA-4 therapy, and approximately 40% of the dose-escalation patients had been treated with checkpoint inhibitors. The dose-escalation cohort was 82.7% male with a mean age of around 64 years, ranging from 23 to 79. Partial responses were achieved by three dose-escalation patients, of whom one had hepatocellular carcinoma and two had cutaneous melanoma. The paper reports the monotherapy dose-escalation portion (N ≈ 52 patients) of the phase I ivuxolimab trial. Broad study findings and their caveats: Low levels of normalized T-cell clonal expansion were also seen in some nonresponding patients. At doses from 0.1 to 3.0 mg/kg, clonal expansion was seen in both CD4+ and CD8+ blood T cells between baseline and week 6. The antigen specificity of the clonally expanded peripheral T cells was not determined. In the 0.1-3.0 mg/kg groups, partial responders were among the patients with the lowest normalized peripheral clonal expansion, particularly in CD8+ T cells. After ivuxolimab, CD8+ T cells had more expanded clones than CD4+ T cells on average.

As to this clone: Its recognized antigen is unknown. There are no base qualities to consult, and no much larger clone falls within one base.

The trial excluded patients who had a history of autoimmune disease or were on systemic immunosuppression. Peripheral blood for TCR sequencing was collected from all dose cohorts at baseline, on cycle 4 day 1, and on cycle 7 day 1. The samples were taken from a phase I, first-in-human, multicenter, open-label dose-escalation trial of ivuxolimab. Adults with locally advanced or metastatic melanoma, renal cell carcinoma, hepatocellular carcinoma or head and neck squamous cell carcinoma were enrolled in the trial. Before TCR sequencing, CD4+ and CD8+ T cells were separately sorted from peripheral blood. For sequencing of the TCRbeta CDR3 region, genomic DNA was extracted from the sorted cells. TCRbeta CDR3 regions were sequenced using the immunoSEQ Assay. TCRdb took over this immuneACCESS table, retaining in-frame rearrangements with V and J assigned. Such tables are incomplete; in checked studies, under half of the missing clones stem from an unresolved V gene, and the remainder is unexplained. Within this sample are some 68,000 clones, with 80% to 90% of them counted one time only. Together, the top ten hold 10% to 13% of the sample.

The TCR comes from an adult with an advanced solid tumor such as melanoma, head and neck, liver or kidney cancer. Material: CD4+ or CD8+ T cells sorted from blood, obtained in a trial of the OX40 agonist ivuxolimab.

The CDR3 reads as follows: CASSYGHTIYF. The bases read TGTGCCAGCAGTTACGGCCACACCATATATTTT. Recombination joined TRBV6-5 with TRBJ1-3; the D gene identity is not certain. The CDR3 covers 11 residues, taking in both the cysteine and the phenylalanine. Of the read, only the CDR3 DNA is kept; its 33 bases are in frame from base 1. Relative to germline, V is 2 bases shorter and J is 8 bases shorter, with 4 bases between their ends. For CDR1 and CDR2, the germline V gene lists MNHEY and SVGAGI.